Given below is one TCR beta chain in context. The antigen it binds to is not known. Base quality data are lacking; no much larger clone is found one base away. Library preparation employed the immunoSEQ multiplex PCR assay. The multiplex PCR relied on a mix of 60 forward primers for TCR Vbeta segments and 13 reverse primers for TCR Jbeta segments. The CDR3 region of rearranged TCR beta genes was amplified from genomic DNA by a multiplex PCR assay. Amplified TCR beta libraries were sequenced as 87-base-pair reads on the Illumina HiSeq System. The published analysis was carried out like this. A later analysis counted about 80 million unique TCR beta chains across the 600 to 850 repertoires, and approximately 11 million of these chains were shared by at least two donors. Raw reads were error-corrected and collapsed into unique sequences by a nearest-neighbor algorithm in which closely related sequences were merged to remove PCR and sequencing errors. CDR3 sequences were aligned to IMGT reference sequences to assign V, D and J gene segments. For a sequence to be retained, at least a six-nucleotide match to both a V gene segment and a J gene segment was required. Rearrangements were classified as productive when the CDR3 lacked stop codons and remained in frame with V and J, and all other rearrangements were classified as non-productive. Following IMGT convention, CDR3 was defined as the stretch from the second conserved V-encoded cysteine up to the conserved J-encoded phenylalanine. Sequences without an unambiguous match to a single V gene segment were excluded from the earlier analysis of about 600 of the donors. In an earlier analysis of 587 of the donors, V segments were called functional above 56.7% productive rearrangements and were called segregating when the between-donor standard deviation exceeded 5%. A statistical classification framework was built for diagnosing cytomegalovirus status from the catalog of TCR beta chain sequences. In a later analysis, V and J genes were assigned by comparing TCR nucleotide sequences against IMGT/GENE-DB human TR gene sequences. The TCRdist pipeline was used in a later analysis to assign CDR3 sequences and most-parsimonious VDJ recombination scenarios. In a later analysis, every TCR beta chain was defined by the combination of its CDR3 amino acid sequence and its V-gene family, and reads without a unique V-gene family were dropped. A later analysis removed 550 to 650 highly shared, low-generation-probability nucleotide sequences to deal with suspected cross-contamination and a sequencing artifact. A later analysis calculated a clonal expansion index for each public chain from normalized within-repertoire ranks of inferred template counts. A later analysis computed generation probabilities with a VDJ recombination model fitted to out-of-frame rearrangements, and checked the results against IGoR. Hypergeometric tests were used in a later analysis to score TCR-TCR, TCR-HLA and TCR-CMV co-occurrence, with a repertoire-size bias correction applied to the TCR pairs. In a later analysis, false discovery rates were estimated by permuting HLA or CMV assignments 20 times. A later analysis grouped co-occurring TCRs with DBSCAN, adding TCRdist sequence similarity when clustering within HLA-allele-positive subsets. Repertoires with fewer than 30,000 or more than 120,000 public chains, plus five repertoires with anomalous nucleotide sharing, were excluded from co-occurrence clustering. The table was pulled from immuneACCESS by TCRdb, which kept in-frame rearrangements only. Such tables lose some clones; where checked, under half of the loss comes from unresolved V genes, and the rest has no known cause. V and J calls and clone size are given by that table; D and trimming were obtained from the DNA. The sample table shows 85,000 to 100,000 clones, and 77% are seen once. Jointly, the top ten make up approximately 5% of the sample.

For this chain, trimming is 0 bases at the V end and 5 bases at the J end, and the number of junction bases without a gene match is 10. Per the germline V gene, SGHRS is the CDR1 and YFSETQ is the CDR2. From the cysteine up to the phenylalanine, the CDR3 has a length of 18 residues. The CDR3 DNA has 54 bases and is translated from base 1. In total, over 600 healthy bone marrow donors made up the cohort. All cohort members were sampled while nominally healthy, although unrecorded immune exposures were likely present. The donor tested CMV seronegative, placing the donor among the 350 or so seronegative members of the cohort. A peripheral blood sample was collected from each donor, and TCR beta sequencing was performed on peripheral blood mononuclear cells. Genomic DNA extraction from the blood cell samples was performed with the Qiagen DNeasy Blood Extraction Kit. This record comes from a study of cytomegalovirus exposure and HLA in healthy donors (dated by TCRdb to between 2016 and 2019). Concerning the study at large: An earlier analysis of 587 of the donors reported 250 to 350 Gb of sequence data and roughly 120 million unique TCR beta sequences obtained from approximately 180 million T cells. An early release covering roughly 600 HLA-typed donors comprised approximately 290 gigabases of sequencing data and around 86 million unique TCR sequences. Of the 398 genotyped donors, around 81% fell in the genetic ancestry cluster associated with self-reported Caucasian donors. The aim of the study was to test whether cataloging public T cell receptors could identify signatures of past pathogen exposure. Using immunosequencing, the study profiled T cell repertoires from fewer than 850 subjects and related those repertoires to cytomegalovirus serostatus. A separate validation cohort of roughly 110 different subjects was used in addition to the roughly 640-subject first cohort. To predict cytomegalovirus infection status, the study combined high-throughput TCR immunosequencing, statistical association of individual TCRs with disease status, and machine learning. To study patterns of TCR occurrence, a later analysis re-analyzed previously published TCR beta repertoires from 650 to 750 donors and added high-resolution HLA genotyping. In the later analysis, no new phenotypic data were used to find candidate immune exposures; instead, reliance was placed on TCR beta sequences and their occurrence across donors. An earlier analysis of about 600 of the donors used high-throughput TCR beta sequencing to judge whether each TCR beta V gene segment behaved as functional or pseudogenic. Alongside the repertoire data, information on donor age, sex, ethnicity and CMV serostatus was compiled. Genome-wide SNP genotypes for about three fifths of the roughly 700 donors were used in a later genetic analysis, which treated that subset as a discovery cohort. All discovery cohort repertoires had been generated using a single sequencing platform. Class I and class II HLA loci were covered by the typing at four-digit resolution. The number of typed donors differed by locus: about 620-630 for A, B, C, DRB1 and DQB1; approximately 520 for DQA1; some 590 for DPA1; and 450 to 480 for DPB1. Because of strong linkage in the cohort, roughly five DR-DQ haplotypes were treated as single units for association and clustering. Across 300 to 500 genotyped donors of the cohort, an average of approximately 220,000 unique TCR beta nucleotide sequences per donor were sequenced, and roughly 18% of those sequences were non-productive.

Broader findings and caveats from the paper: The classifier was reported to diagnose cytomegalovirus status with high specificity and sensitivity in both the original cohort and the validation cohort. Linkage disequilibrium might explain the correlated functional status among segregating V segments, but an unknown experimental factor could not be excluded. Several of the top co-occurrence clusters appeared to be linked to parvovirus B19, influenza, CMV and Epstein-Barr virus, according to a later analysis. Because HLA typing was unavailable for some donors at each locus, only the typed subset was used in association tests. Strong co-occurrence of HLA alleles, especially DR and DQ, made assigning TCR associations to individual alleles difficult. A few of the identified cytomegalovirus-associated TCR beta chains were confirmed in vitro to be specific for cytomegalovirus antigens. In a later genetic analysis, a missense DCLRE1C variant was associated with V-gene and J-gene trimming of TCR beta chains, and the association was replicated in an independent cohort. A later analysis found that TCR association rates varied across HLA loci, with DRB1 alleles showing the most associated TCRs and HLA-C alleles the fewest. For the cohort, immune exposure information was limited to CMV serostatus. Because counts were too low, 15 or so rarely observed V segments, including chromosome 9 orphons, were excluded from the earlier analysis of 500 to 700 of the donors. The authors suggested that the approach could potentially be extended to other disease states and immunological phenotypes. A total of roughly 160 TCR beta chains were listed by the study as associated with cytomegalovirus. According to a later analysis, most CMV-associated TCR beta chains appeared to be HLA-restricted, and the HLA associations seemed to be driven largely by CMV exposure. Some IMGT-functional V segments, including TRBV6-2 and TRBV6-3, could not be distinguished by the 87-base-pair reads and were therefore excluded. Compared with the 666-donor mean, donors in an Asian-associated ancestry cluster had fewer N-insertions in productive TCRs, according to a later genetic analysis. A later analysis found that HLA-associated TCR beta chains were more clonally expanded and had lower generation probabilities than equally common non-associated chains. Most TCR sequences were observed very rarely across donors, whereas some public TCRs were present in many individuals. This cohort had only TCR beta chains sequenced, and the lack of alpha or paired-chain data limited which features could be detected. Specific HLA alleles were associated with 16,951 TCR beta sequences at a false discovery rate of 0.05 in a later analysis. Roughly uniform sequencing depth across donors was assumed in presence/absence analyses, although this assumption may not hold. The sequencing pipeline was judged likely to have produced a cluster of highly shared sequence variants as a technical artifact. A further reported finding was that TCR beta sequences accurately predicted the HLA-A and HLA-B alleles for most subjects in the first cohort. An earlier analysis of 587 of the donors showed that most TCR beta V segments appeared in productive rearrangements either about 90% or about 30% of the time, which broadly matched IMGT annotations.

The receptor was derived from a woman in her forties in good health and CMV-seronegative. Sequencing used PBMCs. Here the chain combines TRBV5-1 and TRBJ2-2, with 10 bases matching TRBD2. The nucleotides are TGCGCCAGCAGCTTGGATATAAGCGGGGGGGCCGGAACCGGGGAGCTGTTTTTT. This sequence encodes CASSLDISGGAGTGELFF.